This TCR beta chain was obtained from a study of T cells in Graves' hyperthyroidism and ophthalmopathy. Background on the study: Once the initial diagnosis was made, peripheral blood was obtained before any treatment.

Amplification targeted TCR beta CDR3 regions from RNA transcripts. HTBI primers drove first-round RT-PCR of the TCR CDR3. MiXCR, run by TCRdb on the multiplex PCR reads, gives a single entry per CDR3 protein. The top ten clones hold roughly 33% of a sample with about 320,000 distinct CDR3 sequences, around 17% of them seen once. Patients between 18 and 65 years old had hyperthyroidism, newly diagnosed and lasting under 2 months. Study outcomes and limitations: Most clonotypes that expanded in the thyroid above 0.001 also showed up in blood.

The V segment lost 5 bases and the J segment 2 bases; nucleotides outside the gene matches: 13. The V gene's germline CDR1 is SNHLY and CDR2 FYNNEI. The length of the CDR3 is 18 residues. This clonotype occurred many times. The antigen is not known. The chain recombines TRBV2 with TRBJ2-2, with 8 bases that match TRBD1. Sequencing used blood. This receptor was obtained from a man aged 25-45 years with Graves' hyperthyroidism. CDR3 region: CASSYRDRFPQNTGELFF. The CDR3 DNA follows: TGTGCCAGCAGTTACCGGGACAGGTTCCCACAAAACACCGGGGAGCTGTTTTTT. Supplemented by reference TRBV2 and TRBJ2-2, the full variable domain reads EPEVTQTPSHQVTQMGQEVILRCVPISNHLYFYWYRQILGQKVEFLVSFYNNEISEKSEIFDDQFSVERPDGSNFTLKIRSTKLEDSAMYFCASSYRDRFPQNTGELFFGEGSRLTVL.